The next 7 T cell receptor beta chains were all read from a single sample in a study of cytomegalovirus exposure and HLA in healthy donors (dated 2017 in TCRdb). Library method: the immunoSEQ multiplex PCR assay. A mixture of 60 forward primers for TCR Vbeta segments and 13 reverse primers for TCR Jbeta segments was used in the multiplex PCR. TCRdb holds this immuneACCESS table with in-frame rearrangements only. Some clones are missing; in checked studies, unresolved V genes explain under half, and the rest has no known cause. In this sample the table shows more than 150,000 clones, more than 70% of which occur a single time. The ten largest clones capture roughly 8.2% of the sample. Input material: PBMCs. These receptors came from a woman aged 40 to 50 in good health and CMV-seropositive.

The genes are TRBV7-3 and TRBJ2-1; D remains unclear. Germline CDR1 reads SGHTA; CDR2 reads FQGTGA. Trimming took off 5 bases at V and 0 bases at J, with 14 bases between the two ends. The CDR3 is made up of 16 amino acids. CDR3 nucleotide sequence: TGTGCCAGCAGCCCAATCCGTCCGAGCTCCTACAATGAGCAGTTCTTC. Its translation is CASSPIRPSSYNEQFF.

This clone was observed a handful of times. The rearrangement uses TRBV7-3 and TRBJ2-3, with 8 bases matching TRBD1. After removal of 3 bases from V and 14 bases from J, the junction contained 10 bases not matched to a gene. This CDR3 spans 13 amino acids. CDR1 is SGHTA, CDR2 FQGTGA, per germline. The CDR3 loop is CASSFNRDRFLYF. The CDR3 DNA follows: TGTGCCAGCAGCTTCAACCGGGACAGGTTTTTGTATTTT.

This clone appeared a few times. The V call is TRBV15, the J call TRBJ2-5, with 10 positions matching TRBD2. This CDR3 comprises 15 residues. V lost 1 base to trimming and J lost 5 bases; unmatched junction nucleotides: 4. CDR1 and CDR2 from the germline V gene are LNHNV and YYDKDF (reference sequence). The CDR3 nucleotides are TGTGCCACCAGCAGAGCCCTGACTAGCGGGGAGACCCAGTACTTC. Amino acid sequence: CATSRALTSGETQYF.

The CDR3 reads CASTPKAVLSYNEQFF. CDR3 coding DNA: TGTGCCAGCACCCCAAAAGCGGTCCTCTCCTACAATGAGCAGTTCTTC. The chain joins TRBV11-2 to TRBJ2-1; the D gene is possibly TRBD2 (5 bases). The CDR3 spans 16 residues. Germline V gene data show CDR1 as SGHAT and CDR2 as FQNNGV. The V and J ends lost 7 bases and 0 bases respectively, with 16 bases between them.

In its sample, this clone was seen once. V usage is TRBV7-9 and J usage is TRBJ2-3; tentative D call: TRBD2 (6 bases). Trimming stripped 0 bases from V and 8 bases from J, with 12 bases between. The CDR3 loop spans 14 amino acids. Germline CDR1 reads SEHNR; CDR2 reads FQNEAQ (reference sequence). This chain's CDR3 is CASSLAAGTVTQYF. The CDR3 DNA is TGTGCCAGCAGCTTAGCTGCAGGGACTGTTACGCAGTATTTT.

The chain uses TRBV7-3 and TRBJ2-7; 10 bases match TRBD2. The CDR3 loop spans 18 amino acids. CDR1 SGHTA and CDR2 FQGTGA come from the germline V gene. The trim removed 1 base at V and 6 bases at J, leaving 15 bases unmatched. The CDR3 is CASSLSGPRAGGRIEQYF. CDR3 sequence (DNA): TGTGCCAGCAGCTTAAGTGGTCCCAGAGCGGGAGGGCGGATCGAGCAGTACTTC. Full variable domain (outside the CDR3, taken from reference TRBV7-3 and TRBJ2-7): GAGVSQTPSNKVTEKGKYVELRCDPISGHTALYWYRQSLGQGPEFLIYFQGTGAADDSGLPNDRFFAVRPEGSVSTLKIQRTERGDSAVYLCASSLSGPRAGGRIEQYFGPGTRLTVT.

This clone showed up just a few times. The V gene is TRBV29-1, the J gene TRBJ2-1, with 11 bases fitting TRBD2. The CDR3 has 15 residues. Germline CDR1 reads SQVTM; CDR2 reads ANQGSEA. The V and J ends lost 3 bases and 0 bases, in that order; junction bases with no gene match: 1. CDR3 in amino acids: CSVDTSGSSYNEQFF. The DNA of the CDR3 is TGCAGCGTTGATACTAGCGGGAGCTCCTACAATGAGCAGTTCTTC.